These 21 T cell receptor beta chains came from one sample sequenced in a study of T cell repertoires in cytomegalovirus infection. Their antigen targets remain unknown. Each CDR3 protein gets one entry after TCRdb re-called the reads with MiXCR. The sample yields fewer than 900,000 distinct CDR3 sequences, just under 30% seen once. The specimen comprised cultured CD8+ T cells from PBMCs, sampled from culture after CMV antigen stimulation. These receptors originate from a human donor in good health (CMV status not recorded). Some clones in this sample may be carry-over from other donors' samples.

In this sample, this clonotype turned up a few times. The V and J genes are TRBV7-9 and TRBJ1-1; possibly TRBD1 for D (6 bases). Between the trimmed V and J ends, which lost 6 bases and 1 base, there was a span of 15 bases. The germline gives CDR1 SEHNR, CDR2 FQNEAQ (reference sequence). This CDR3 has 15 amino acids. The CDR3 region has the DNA TGTGCCAGCAGTCAGCAGGGGAACGGGAACACTGAAGCTTTCTTT. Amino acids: CASSQQGNGNTEAFF.

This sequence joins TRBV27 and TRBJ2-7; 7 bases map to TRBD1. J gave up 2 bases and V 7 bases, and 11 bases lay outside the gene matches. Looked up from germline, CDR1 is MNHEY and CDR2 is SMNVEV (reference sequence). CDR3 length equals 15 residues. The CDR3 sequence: CASTSGRTGTYEQYF. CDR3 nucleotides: TGTGCCAGCACCTCCGGGCGGACAGGAACCTACGAGCAGTACTTC.

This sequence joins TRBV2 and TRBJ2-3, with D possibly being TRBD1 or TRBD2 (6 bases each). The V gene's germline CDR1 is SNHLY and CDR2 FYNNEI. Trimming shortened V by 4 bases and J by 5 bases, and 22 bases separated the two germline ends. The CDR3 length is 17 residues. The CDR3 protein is CASSGTQGRGVGDTQYF. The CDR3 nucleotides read TGTGCCAGCAGTGGGACCCAGGGGCGGGGAGTTGGAGATACGCAGTATTTT.

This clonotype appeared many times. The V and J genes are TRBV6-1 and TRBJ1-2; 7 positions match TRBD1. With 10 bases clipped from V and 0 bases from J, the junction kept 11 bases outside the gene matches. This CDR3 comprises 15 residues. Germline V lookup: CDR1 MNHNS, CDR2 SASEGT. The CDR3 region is CAITGTDVANYGYTF. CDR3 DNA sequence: TGTGCCATCACCGGGACAGATGTAGCTAACTATGGCTACACCTTC.

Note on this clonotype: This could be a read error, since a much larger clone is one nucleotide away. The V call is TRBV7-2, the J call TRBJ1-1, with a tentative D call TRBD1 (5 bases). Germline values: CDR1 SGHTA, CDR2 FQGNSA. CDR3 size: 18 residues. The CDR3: CASSSLQGYTVMNTEAYF. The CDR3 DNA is TGTGCCAGCAGCTCGCTTCAGGGATATACCGTAATGAACACTGAAGCTTACTTT.

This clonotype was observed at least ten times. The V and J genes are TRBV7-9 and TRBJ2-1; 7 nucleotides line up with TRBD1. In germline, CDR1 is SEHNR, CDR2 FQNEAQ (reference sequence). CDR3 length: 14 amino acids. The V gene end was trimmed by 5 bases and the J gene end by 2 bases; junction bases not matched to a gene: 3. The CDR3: CASSTGQPYNEQFF. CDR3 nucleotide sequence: TGTGCCAGCAGCACGGGACAGCCCTACAATGAGCAGTTCTTC.

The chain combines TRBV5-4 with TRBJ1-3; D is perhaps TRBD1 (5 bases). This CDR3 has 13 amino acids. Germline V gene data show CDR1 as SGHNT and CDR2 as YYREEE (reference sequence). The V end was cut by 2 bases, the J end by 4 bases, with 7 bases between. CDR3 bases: TGTGCCAGCAGCTTTACAGGCGGAAACACCATATATTTT. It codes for CASSFTGGNTIYF.

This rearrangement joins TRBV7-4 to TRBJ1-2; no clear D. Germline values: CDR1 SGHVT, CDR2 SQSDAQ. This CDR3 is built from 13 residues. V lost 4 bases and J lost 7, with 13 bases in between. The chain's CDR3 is CASSSGPPGGYTF. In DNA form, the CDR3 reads TGTGCCAGCAGCTCAGGACCGCCGGGTGGCTACACCTTC.

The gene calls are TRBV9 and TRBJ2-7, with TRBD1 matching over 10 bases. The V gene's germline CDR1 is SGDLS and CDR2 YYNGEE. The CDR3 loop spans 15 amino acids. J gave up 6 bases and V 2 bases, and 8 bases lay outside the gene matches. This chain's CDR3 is CASSVVDRGISEQYF. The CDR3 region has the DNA TGTGCCAGCAGCGTGGTGGACAGGGGGATAAGCGAGCAGTACTTC. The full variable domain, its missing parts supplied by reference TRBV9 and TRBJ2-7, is DSGVTQTPKHLITATGQRVTLRCSPRSGDLSVYWYQQSLDQGLQFLIQYYNGEERAKGNILERFSAQQFPDLHSELNLSSLELGDSALYFCASSVVDRGISEQYFGPGTRLTVT.

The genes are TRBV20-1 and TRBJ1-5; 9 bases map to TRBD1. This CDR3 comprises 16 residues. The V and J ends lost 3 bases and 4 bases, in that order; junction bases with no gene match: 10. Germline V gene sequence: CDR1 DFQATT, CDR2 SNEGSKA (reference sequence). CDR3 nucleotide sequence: TGCAGTGCTAGGAATGACAGGGGGGAATGGAATCAGCCCCAGCATTTT. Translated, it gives CSARNDRGEWNQPQHF.

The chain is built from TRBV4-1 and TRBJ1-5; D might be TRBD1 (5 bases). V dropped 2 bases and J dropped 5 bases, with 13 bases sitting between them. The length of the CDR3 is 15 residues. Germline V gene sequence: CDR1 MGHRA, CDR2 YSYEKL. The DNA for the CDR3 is TGCGCCAGCAGCCAAACCGGCAGGGTTGATCAGCCCCAGCATTTT. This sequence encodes CASSQTGRVDQPQHF.

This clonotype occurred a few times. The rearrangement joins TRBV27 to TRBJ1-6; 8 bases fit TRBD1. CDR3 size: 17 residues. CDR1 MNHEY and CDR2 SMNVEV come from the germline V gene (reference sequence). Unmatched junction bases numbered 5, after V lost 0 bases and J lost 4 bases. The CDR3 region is CASSLSAGGLYNSPLHF. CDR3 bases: TGTGCCAGCAGTTTATCGGCAGGGGGCCTTTATAATTCACCCCTCCACTTT.

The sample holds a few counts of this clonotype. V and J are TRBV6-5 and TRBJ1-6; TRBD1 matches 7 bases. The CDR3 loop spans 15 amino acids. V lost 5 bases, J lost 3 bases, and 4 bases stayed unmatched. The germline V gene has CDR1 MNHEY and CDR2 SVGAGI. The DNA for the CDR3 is TGTGCCAGCAGTGCCCGGACAGGCTATAATTCACCCCTCCACTTT. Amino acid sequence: CASSARTGYNSPLHF.

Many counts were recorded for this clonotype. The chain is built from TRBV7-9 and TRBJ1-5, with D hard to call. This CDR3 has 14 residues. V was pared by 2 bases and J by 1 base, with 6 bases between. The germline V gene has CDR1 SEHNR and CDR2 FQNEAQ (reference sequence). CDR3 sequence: CASSLSHSNQPQHF. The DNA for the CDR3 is TGTGCCAGCAGCTTAAGTCACAGCAATCAGCCCCAGCATTTT. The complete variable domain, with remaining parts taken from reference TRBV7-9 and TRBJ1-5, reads DTGVSQNPRHKITKRGQNVTFRCDPISEHNRLYWYRQTLGQGPEFLTYFQNEAQLEKSRLLSDRFSAERPKGSFSTLEIQRTEQGDSAMYLCASSLSHSNQPQHFGDGTRLSIL.

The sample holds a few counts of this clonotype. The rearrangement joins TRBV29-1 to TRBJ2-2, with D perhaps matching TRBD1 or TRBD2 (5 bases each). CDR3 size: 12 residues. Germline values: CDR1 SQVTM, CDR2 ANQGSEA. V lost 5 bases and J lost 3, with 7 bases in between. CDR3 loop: CSVPGHTGELFF. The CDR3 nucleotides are TGCAGCGTTCCGGGACACACCGGGGAGCTGTTTTTT.

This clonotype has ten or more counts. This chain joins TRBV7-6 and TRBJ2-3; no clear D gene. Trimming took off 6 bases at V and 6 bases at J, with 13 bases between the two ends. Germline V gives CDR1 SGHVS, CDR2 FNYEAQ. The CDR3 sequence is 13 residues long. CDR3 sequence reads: CASRNGGGDTQYF. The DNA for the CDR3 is TGTGCCAGCAGGAACGGCGGCGGCGATACGCAGTATTTT.

The CDR3 reads CASSPPEPGAKNIQYF. The CDR3 DNA reads TGTGCCAGCAGCCCCCCGGAGCCGGGGGCCAAAAACATTCAGTACTTC. The chain is built from TRBV7-9 and TRBJ2-4; tentative D call: TRBD2 (5 bases). V lost 5 bases and J lost 1, with 15 bases in between. The CDR3 covers 16 residues. Germline V gives CDR1 SEHNR, CDR2 FQNEAQ (reference sequence).

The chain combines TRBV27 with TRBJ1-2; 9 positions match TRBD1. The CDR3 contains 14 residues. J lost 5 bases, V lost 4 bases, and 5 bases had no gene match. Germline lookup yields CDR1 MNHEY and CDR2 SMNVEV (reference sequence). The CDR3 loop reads CASSWQGTGYGYTF. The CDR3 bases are TGTGCCAGCAGTTGGCAGGGGACAGGGTATGGCTACACCTTC.

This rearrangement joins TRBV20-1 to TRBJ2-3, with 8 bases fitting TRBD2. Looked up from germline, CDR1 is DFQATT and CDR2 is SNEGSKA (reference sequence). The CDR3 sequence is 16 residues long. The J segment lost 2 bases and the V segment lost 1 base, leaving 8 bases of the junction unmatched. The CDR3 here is CSARARRGEPTDTQYF. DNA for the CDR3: TGCAGTGCTAGAGCTAGGCGGGGGGAACCCACAGATACGCAGTATTTT.

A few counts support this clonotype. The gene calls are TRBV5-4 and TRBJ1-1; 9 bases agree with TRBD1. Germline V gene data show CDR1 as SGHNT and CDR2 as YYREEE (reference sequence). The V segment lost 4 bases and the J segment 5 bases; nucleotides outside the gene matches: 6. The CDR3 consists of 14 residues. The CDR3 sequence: CASSETGGLTEAFF. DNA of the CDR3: TGTGCCAGCAGCGAGACAGGGGGTTTGACTGAAGCTTTCTTT.

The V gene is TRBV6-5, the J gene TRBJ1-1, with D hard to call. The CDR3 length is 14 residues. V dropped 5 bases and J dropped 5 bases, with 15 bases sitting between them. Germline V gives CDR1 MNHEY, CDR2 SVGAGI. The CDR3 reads CASSLREEDTEAFF. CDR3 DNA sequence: TGTGCCAGCAGTCTCCGAGAGGAGGATACTGAAGCTTTCTTT.